One sample yielded the 11 T cell receptor beta chains listed below, sequenced in a study of blood T cell repertoires in COVID-19. Profiled with immunoSEQ multiplex PCR; TCRdb holds only in-frame clones, not every one. Counted here are roughly 130,000 clones, 70% to 85% occurring once; the ten biggest clones make up 3.5% to 5.5%. Input material: peripheral blood. The receptors were gathered from a woman between 65 and 79 years old with acute or convalescent COVID-19.

This chain connects TRBV2 to TRBJ1-2, with D perhaps TRBD1 (5 bases). The germline gives CDR1 SNHLY, CDR2 FYNNEI. V was trimmed by 7 bases and J by 6 bases, leaving 18 bases between them. The CDR3 runs to 14 residues. The CDR3 here is CASNSGPQVDGYTF. Written as DNA, the CDR3 is TGTGCCAGCAACTCAGGCCCACAGGTCGATGGCTACACCTTC.

The CDR3 nucleotides are TGTGCCAGCAGTAGGGACAGACAAGAGACCCAGTACTTC. Its protein product is CASSRDRQETQYF. The chain employs TRBV11-1 and TRBJ2-5, with 7 bases lining up with TRBD1. The germline gives CDR1 SGHAT, CDR2 FQDESV (reference sequence). The CDR3 length is 13 residues. Trimming cost V 6 bases and J 2 bases; bases outside gene matches: 3.

As to this clone: This specimen includes other DNA sequences encoding the same CDR3. The chain has TRBV5-5 and TRBJ1-1, with unresolved D. The germline V and J ends were trimmed by 0 bases and 1 base, with 4 bases remaining between them. The CDR3 loop spans 13 amino acids. Germline V gene lookup returns CDR1 SGHKS and CDR2 YYEKEE (reference sequence). For the CDR3, the DNA is TGTGCCAGCAGCTTGGGAGGGAACACTGAAGCTTTCTTT. This encodes CASSLGGNTEAFF. The variable domain in full, with the rest retrieved from reference TRBV5-5 and TRBJ1-1, is DAGVTQSPTHLIKTRGQQVTLRCSPISGHKSVSWYQQVLGQGPQFIFQYYEKEERGRGNFPDRFSARQFPNYSSELNVNALLLGDSALYLCASSLGGNTEAFFGQGTRLTVV.

The count of this clone is one. This rearrangement joins TRBV5-1 to TRBJ1-2; no clear D. Germline assignment: CDR1 SGHRS and CDR2 YFSETQ. Trimming removed 0 bases at V and 4 bases at J, with 4 bases between. There are 12 residues in the CDR3. The CDR3 is CASSLGSYGYTF. DNA for the CDR3: TGCGCCAGCAGCTTGGGCAGCTATGGCTACACCTTC.

The chain combines TRBV3-1 (or the pseudogene TRBV3-2) with TRBJ2-1; D is possibly TRBD1 (6 bases). The CDR3 is 13 residues long. Germline lookup yields CDR1 LGHDT and CDR2 YNNKEL (reference sequence). The ends were cut back, 0 bases at V and 12 bases at J, with 12 bases in the middle. Written as DNA, the CDR3 is TGTGCCAGCAGCCAAGATCGGCAGGGGAGGCAGTTCTTC. Its protein product is CASSQDRQGRQFF.

The J gene is TRBJ2-7, the V gene TRBV7-2, with D unclear. The germline V and J ends were trimmed by 2 bases and 3 bases, with 11 bases remaining between them. The CDR3 contains 14 residues. CDR1 is SGHTA and CDR2 is FQGNSA in the germline V gene. This chain's CDR3 is CASSLTTHLYEQYF. CDR3 in DNA: TGTGCCAGCAGCTTAACAACACATCTCTACGAGCAGTACTTC.

The V gene is TRBV12-5, the J gene TRBJ2-5; D possibly corresponds to TRBD1 (5 bases). Germline V lookup: CDR1 LGHNT, CDR2 FRNRAP. The CDR3 is 18 residues long. V lost 6 bases to trimming and J lost 5 bases, with 28 bases between them. CDR3 DNA: TGTGCTAGTGGCTTCCTTGCGGTCGGCAGGGTAAAAGGGGAGACCCAGTACTTC. Encoded protein: CASGFLAVGRVKGETQYF. Full variable domain (remainder filled in from reference TRBV12-5 and TRBJ2-5): DARVTQTPRHKVTEMGQEVTMRCQPILGHNTVFWYRQTMMQGLELLAYFRNRAPLDDSGMPKDRFSAEMPDATLATLKIQPSEPRDSAVYFCASGFLAVGRVKGETQYFGPGTRLLVL.

The chain links TRBV28 to TRBJ2-1, with TRBD2 identical over 10 bases. The V gene's germline CDR1 is MDHEN and CDR2 SYDVKM. With V trimmed by 5 bases and J by 6 bases, 7 bases remained unmatched. The CDR3 consists of 15 residues. As DNA, the CDR3 is TGTGCCAGCAGTCCACTAGCGGGGAGATCCAATGAGCAGTTCTTC. This sequence encodes CASSPLAGRSNEQFF.

This chain joins TRBV7-9 and TRBJ1-4, with D possibly matching TRBD1 (5 bases). Trimming shortened V by 3 bases and J by 12 bases, and 20 bases separated the two germline ends. Germline CDR1 and CDR2: SEHNR and FQNEAQ (reference sequence). This CDR3 is built from 15 residues. The CDR3 sequence is CASSLTGNTGGELFF. CDR3 coding DNA: TGTGCCAGCAGCTTGACGGGAAATACCGGGGGGGAACTGTTTTTT.

This chain connects TRBV10-3 to TRBJ1-1; 9 bases line up with TRBD1. CDR3 size: 12 residues. Looked up from germline, CDR1 is ENHRY and CDR2 is SYGVKD. Trimming removed 1 base from V and 11 bases from J; junction bases left unmatched: 2. CDR3 region: CAISELTGGAFF. The CDR3 DNA reads TGTGCCATCAGTGAGTTGACAGGGGGTGCTTTCTTT.

The chain is built from TRBV2 and TRBJ1-4, with D unresolved. With 6 bases removed from V and 8 bases from J, the gap between germline ends came to 10 bases. The CDR3 extends over 12 amino acids. Germline CDR1 is SNHLY and CDR2 is FYNNEI. The CDR3 is CASSPLTEKLFF. The CDR3 nucleotides are TGTGCCAGCAGCCCCTTGACAGAAAAACTGTTTTTT.